The 19 T cell receptor beta chains presented below share a single source sample, sequenced in a study of blood T cells in healthy people across ages. PCR was performed a second time for roughly 7 to 12 cycles using a sample-barcoded 5' primer and a J-beta primer mix. TCRdb reanalysed the 5' RACE reads using MiXCR and keeps one entry per CDR3 protein. The repertoire holds more than 650,000 distinct CDR3 sequences, with about 24% as singletons. The material sequenced was blood. These receptors all come from a man between 65 and 85 years old in good health.

This clonotype was detected ten times or more. The J gene is TRBJ2-1, the V gene TRBV29-1; 16 bases are shared with TRBD2. CDR3 length: 16 residues. V lost 6 bases, J lost 4 bases, and 6 bases stayed unmatched. Germline V CDR1 and CDR2: SQVTM, ANQGSEA. The CDR3 region has the DNA TGCAGCGTAACGGGACTAGCGGGAGGGAAGTACAATGAGCAGTTCTTC. Protein product: CSVTGLAGGKYNEQFF.

This clonotype was seen ten or more times. This CDR3 is CASSLQGMNTEAFF. CDR3 DNA sequence: TGTGCCAGCAGCTTACAGGGGATGAACACTGAAGCTTTCTTT. The chain recombines TRBV12-3 or TRBV12-4 with TRBJ1-1; 7 bases map to TRBD1. The CDR3 spans 14 residues. V shed 6 bases and J 0 bases; nucleotides not matched to a gene: 4.

The V and J genes are TRBV5-1 and TRBJ2-7; D gene ambiguous. Gene TRBJ2-5 matches the end of the DNA better, so the J call may be wrong. From germline, CDR1 is SGHRS and CDR2 YFSETQ. This CDR3 spans 15 amino acids. The CDR3 reads CASSIRKVHQETQYF. CDR3 sequence (DNA): TGCGCCAGCAGCATCCGGAAGGTTCACCAAGAGACCCAGTACTTC.

The count of this clonotype is one. The chain uses TRBV9 and TRBJ2-7; 13 positions agree with TRBD2. Matching the DNA end better, TRBJ2-1 makes the J call doubtful. Germline V gives CDR1 SGDLS, CDR2 YYNGEE. There are 16 residues in the CDR3. The CDR3 coding sequence is TGTGCCAGCAGCCAAATCGGACTAGCGGGAGACAATGAGCAGTTCTTC. Residues: CASSQIGLAGDNEQFF.

This clonotype was observed at least ten times. The chain uses TRBV12-3 or TRBV12-4 and TRBJ2-7; D call uncertain. Deletions cut 3 bases from V and 0 bases from J, with 9 bases between. There are 14 residues in the CDR3. CDR3 sequence: CASSLEPGSYEQYV. In nucleotides, the CDR3 is TGTGCCAGCAGTTTGGAACCAGGCTCCTACGAGCAGTACGTC.

The chain combines TRBV18 with TRBJ1-2; 7 bases align to TRBD1. After removal of 5 bases from V and 8 bases from J, the junction contained 14 bases not matched to a gene. The CDR3 covers 15 residues. Germline V CDR1 and CDR2: KGHSH, LQKENI. CDR3 protein: CASSESRDRSSGYTF. The CDR3 DNA reads TGTGCCAGCTCAGAGTCAAGGGACAGAAGCAGCGGCTACACCTTC.

This clonotype was picked up a small number of times. This chain connects TRBV2 to TRBJ2-1; the match to TRBD2 covers 11 bases. After removal of 1 base from V and 0 bases from J, the junction contained 5 bases not matched to a gene. Germline V lookup: CDR1 SNHLY, CDR2 FYNNEI. This CDR3 contains 18 residues. CDR3 bases: TGTGCCAGCAGTGAAGGTCTAGCGGGGGGTCTCTCCTACAATGAGCAGTTCTTC. Translated, it gives CASSEGLAGGLSYNEQFF. Full variable domain (remainder filled in from reference TRBV2 and TRBJ2-1): EPEVTQTPSHQVTQMGQEVILRCVPISNHLYFYWYRQILGQKVEFLVSFYNNEISEKSEIFDDQFSVERPDGSNFTLKIRSTKLEDSAMYFCASSEGLAGGLSYNEQFFGPGTRLTVL.

This clonotype has just a few counts. V and J are TRBV28 and TRBJ2-5; D not resolved. V lost 4 bases and J 0 bases, leaving 9 bases between the germline ends. Germline V gives CDR1 MDHEN, CDR2 SYDVKM. This CDR3 is 14 amino acids long. The CDR3 sequence: CASSSHRNQETQYF. CDR3 in DNA: TGTGCCAGCAGTTCCCATAGGAACCAAGAGACCCAGTACTTC. Full variable domain (rest looked up from reference TRBV28 and TRBJ2-5): DVKVTQSSRYLVKRTGEKVFLECVQDMDHENMFWYRQDPGLGLRLIYFSYDVKMKEKGDIPEGYSVSREKKERFSLILESASTNQTSMYLCASSSHRNQETQYFGPGTRLLVL.

The V gene is TRBV12-3 or TRBV12-4, the J gene TRBJ2-7; maybe TRBD2 (6 bases). The CDR3 has 14 residues. Trimming shortened V by 4 bases and J by 6 bases, and 16 bases separated the two germline ends. The CDR3 is CASSSTAGPREQYF. CDR3 nucleotide sequence: TGTGCCAGCAGTTCAACCGCGGGACCACGCGAGCAGTACTTC.

This clonotype came up a few times. This chain links TRBV20-1 with TRBJ2-5; D gene uncertain. Trimming removed 2 bases at V and 2 bases at J, with 12 bases between. This CDR3 contains 14 residues. Germline V CDR1 and CDR2: DFQATT, SNEGSKA (reference sequence). The CDR3 sequence is CSARSFGQQETQYF. Here the CDR3 DNA reads TGCAGTGCTAGATCTTTTGGCCAGCAAGAGACCCAGTACTTC.

This clonotype was picked up many times. The CDR3 is CASSPLRAYEQYF. The CDR3 DNA reads TGTGCCAGCTCACCACTCCGTGCCTACGAGCAGTACTTC. The chain links TRBV18 to TRBJ2-7, with D unclear. V was shortened by 1 base and J by 2 bases, with 6 bases between the two germline ends. The CDR3 sequence is 13 residues long. Germline loops: CDR1 KGHSH, CDR2 LQKENI.

The genes are TRBV29-1 and TRBJ2-1; TRBD2 matches at 7 bases. The CDR3 sequence is 12 residues long. With V trimmed by 7 bases and J by 2 bases, 2 bases remained unmatched. Per the germline V gene, CDR1 is SQVTM and CDR2 is ANQGSEA. CDR3 bases: TGCAGCGGAGGGACTACCTACAATGAGCAGTTCTTC. Its protein is CSGGTTYNEQFF.

The chain combines TRBV12-3 or TRBV12-4 with TRBJ2-7; D is unresolved. The CDR3 is made up of 13 amino acids. The V end lost 6 bases, the J end lost 2 bases, and 11 bases lay between the germline ends. The CDR3 is CASRSASTYEQYF. CDR3 in DNA: TGTGCCAGCAGGTCCGCTTCAACCTACGAGCAGTACTTC.

This chain uses TRBV4-2 with TRBJ2-7; perhaps TRBD1 as D (7 bases). The CDR3 runs to 16 residues. CDR1 LGHNA and CDR2 YNFKEQ come from the germline V gene. The V end was cut by 2 bases, the J end by 2 bases, with 16 bases between. The CDR3 coding sequence is TGTGCCAGCAGCCAAAGGGGGCAGGGGGGAACCTACGAGCAGTACTTC. Translating gives CASSQRGQGGTYEQYF.

Here the CDR3 reads CASSSSRLAKNIQYF. DNA for the CDR3: TGTGCCAGCAGTTCGAGTCGGCTGGCCAAAAACATTCAGTACTTC. The chain has TRBV12-3 or TRBV12-4 and TRBJ2-4; D is unresolved. This CDR3 is built from 15 residues. V was shortened by 4 bases and J by 1 base, with 11 bases between the two germline ends.

This clonotype came up a few times. The chain couples TRBV2 to TRBJ2-5; 12 bases line up with TRBD2. The V segment lost 5 bases and the J segment 4 bases; nucleotides outside the gene matches: 5. The CDR3 covers 15 residues. Germline V gives CDR1 SNHLY, CDR2 FYNNEI. CDR3 in amino acids: CASSPSGGARETQYF. CDR3 nucleotide sequence: TGTGCCAGCAGTCCTAGCGGGGGGGCAAGAGAGACCCAGTACTTC.

This rearrangement joins TRBV7-3 to TRBJ2-3; 8 bases fit TRBD1. This CDR3 comprises 16 residues. Germline CDR1 SGHTA, CDR2 FQGTGA. V lost 5 bases, J lost 7 bases, and 14 bases stayed unmatched. CDR3 residues: CASSPSSGTGIYTQYF. The CDR3 nucleotides read TGTGCCAGCAGCCCCTCCTCCGGGACAGGAATATATACGCAGTATTTT.

This clonotype has just a few counts. The rearrangement uses TRBV5-1 and TRBJ2-3, with TRBD2 matching over 9 bases. CDR1 is SGHRS, CDR2 YFSETQ, per germline. CDR3 length equals 16 residues. With 4 bases clipped from V and 1 base from J, the junction kept 7 bases outside the gene matches. The CDR3 loop is CASSTSSGVGTDTQYF. CDR3 nucleotides: TGCGCCAGCAGCACCTCTAGCGGGGTTGGCACAGATACGCAGTATTTT.

The chain combines TRBV10-3 with TRBJ2-5; D remains unclear. TRBJ2-7 matches the DNA end more closely, so the J call is doubtful. This CDR3 comprises 13 residues. CDR1 and CDR2 from the germline V gene are ENHRY and SYGVKD. CDR3 in amino acids: CAISERGLYEQYV. The CDR3 DNA sequence: TGTGCCATCAGTGAGCGAGGCCTCTACGAGCAGTACGTC.